These 2 T cell receptor beta chains were sequenced from one sample in a study of blood T cell repertoires in COVID-19. The protocol was immunoSEQ multiplex PCR, while the TCRdb copy is restricted to in-frame clones and leaves out a portion. Counted here are about 160,000 clones, under 90% occurring once; the ten biggest clones make up 3% to 3.5%. Sequenced: PBMCs or T cells enriched from blood (not recorded which). The origin of the receptors is an older woman who had recovered from COVID-19.

This CDR3 is CASNPGESRETQYF. CDR3 coding DNA: TGTGCCAGCAATCCGGGGGAGAGTAGAGAGACCCAGTACTTC. The chain carries TRBV11-2 and TRBJ2-5; D possibly corresponds to TRBD2 (6 bases). V lost 7 bases, J lost 4 bases, and 16 bases lay in between. The CDR3 loop spans 14 amino acids. Germline CDR1 SGHAT, CDR2 FQNNGV.

The rearrangement joins TRBV6-1 to TRBJ1-1; D might be TRBD1 (5 bases). The CDR3 contains 14 residues. V shed 2 bases and J shed 7 bases, with 14 bases lying between them. Germline V gene sequence: CDR1 MNHNS, CDR2 SASEGT. The CDR3 loop reads CASSEPRRGGEAFF. The CDR3 coding sequence is TGTGCCAGCAGTGAACCCCGGCGGGGGGGTGAAGCTTTCTTT.